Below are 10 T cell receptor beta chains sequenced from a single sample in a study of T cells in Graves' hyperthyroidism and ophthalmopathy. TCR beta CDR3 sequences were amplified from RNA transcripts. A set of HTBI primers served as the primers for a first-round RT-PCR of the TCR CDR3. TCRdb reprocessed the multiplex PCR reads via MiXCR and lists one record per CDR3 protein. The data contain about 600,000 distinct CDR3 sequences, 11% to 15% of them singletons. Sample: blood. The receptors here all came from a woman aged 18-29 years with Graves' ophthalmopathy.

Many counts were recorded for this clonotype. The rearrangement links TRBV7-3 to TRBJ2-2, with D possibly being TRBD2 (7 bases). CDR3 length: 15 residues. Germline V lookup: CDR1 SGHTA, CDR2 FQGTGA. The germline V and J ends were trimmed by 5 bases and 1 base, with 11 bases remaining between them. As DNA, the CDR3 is TGTGCCAGCAGCCGAGGGGGGGGGAACACCGGGGAGCTGTTTTTT. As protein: CASSRGGGNTGELFF. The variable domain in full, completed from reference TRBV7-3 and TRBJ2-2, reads GAGVSQTPSNKVTEKGKYVELRCDPISGHTALYWYRQSLGQGPEFLIYFQGTGAADDSGLPNDRFFAVRPEGSVSTLKIQRTERGDSAVYLCASSRGGGNTGELFFGEGSRLTVL.

CDR3 sequence reads: CATGGPGPNEKLFF. Written as DNA, the CDR3 is TGTGCCACCGGCGGACCGGGCCCTAATGAAAAACTGTTTTTT. This chain links TRBV15 with TRBJ1-4; D not certain. V lost 8 bases and J 3 bases, leaving 13 bases between the germline ends. The CDR3 is 14 amino acids. The germline gives CDR1 LNHNV, CDR2 YYDKDF (reference sequence).

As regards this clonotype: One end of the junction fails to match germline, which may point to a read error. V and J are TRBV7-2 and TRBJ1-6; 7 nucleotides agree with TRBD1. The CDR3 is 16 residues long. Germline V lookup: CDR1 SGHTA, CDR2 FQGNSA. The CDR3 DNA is TGTGCCAGCAGCTCTCTAGGGGGCCCCTATAATTCACCCCCCCACTTT. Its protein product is CASSSLGGPYNSPPHF.

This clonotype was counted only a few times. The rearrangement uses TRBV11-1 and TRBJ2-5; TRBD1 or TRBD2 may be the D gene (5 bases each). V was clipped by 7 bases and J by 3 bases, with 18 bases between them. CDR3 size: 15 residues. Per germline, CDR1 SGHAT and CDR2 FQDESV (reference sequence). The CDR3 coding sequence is TGTGCCAGCACTCTACGGTGGGACGGAAAAGAGACCCAGTACTTC. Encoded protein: CASTLRWDGKETQYF.

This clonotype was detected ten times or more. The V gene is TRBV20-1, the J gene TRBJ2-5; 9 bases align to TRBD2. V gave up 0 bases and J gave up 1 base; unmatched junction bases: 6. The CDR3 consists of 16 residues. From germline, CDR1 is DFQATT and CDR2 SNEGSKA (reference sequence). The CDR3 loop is CSARDPRGLAQETQYF. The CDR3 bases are TGCAGTGCTAGAGATCCTAGGGGACTAGCCCAAGAGACCCAGTACTTC.

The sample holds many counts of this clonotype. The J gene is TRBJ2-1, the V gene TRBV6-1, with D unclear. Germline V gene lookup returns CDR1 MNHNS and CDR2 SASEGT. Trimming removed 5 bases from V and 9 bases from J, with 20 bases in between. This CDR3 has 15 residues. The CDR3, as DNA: TGTGCCAGCAGTCCGACCAGCGTGAGCCACGGTGAGCAGTTCTTC. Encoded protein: CASSPTSVSHGEQFF.

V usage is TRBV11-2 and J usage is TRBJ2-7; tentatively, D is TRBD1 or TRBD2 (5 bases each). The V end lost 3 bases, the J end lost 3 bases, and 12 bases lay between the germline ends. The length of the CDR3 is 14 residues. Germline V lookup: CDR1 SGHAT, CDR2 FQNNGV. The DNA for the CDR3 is TGTGCCAGCAGCTTGGGTGAGGGGTTCTACGAGCAGTACTTC. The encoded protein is CASSLGEGFYEQYF. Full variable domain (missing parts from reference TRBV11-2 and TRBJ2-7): EAGVAQSPRYKIIEKRQSVAFWCNPISGHATLYWYQQILGQGPKLLIQFQNNGVVDDSQLPKDRFSAERLKGVDSTLKIQPAKLEDSAVYLCASSLGEGFYEQYFGPGTRLTVT.

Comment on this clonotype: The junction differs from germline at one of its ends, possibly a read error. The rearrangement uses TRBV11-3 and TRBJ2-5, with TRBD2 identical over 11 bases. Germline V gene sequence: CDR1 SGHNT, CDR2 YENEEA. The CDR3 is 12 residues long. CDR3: CASSPRGTSGDF. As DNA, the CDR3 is TGTGCCAGCAGCCCTAGAGGGACTAGCGGAGACTTC. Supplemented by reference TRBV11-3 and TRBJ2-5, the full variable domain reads EAGVVQSPRYKIIEKKQPVAFWCNPISGHNTLYWYLQNLGQGPELLIRYENEEAVDDSQLPKDRFSAERLKGVDSTLKIQPAELGDSAVYLCASSPRGTSGDFGPGTRLLVL.

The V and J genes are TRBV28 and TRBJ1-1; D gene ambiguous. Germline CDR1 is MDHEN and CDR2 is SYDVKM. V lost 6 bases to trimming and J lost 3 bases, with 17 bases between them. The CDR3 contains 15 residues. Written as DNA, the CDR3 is TGTGCCAGCAGAACGATAATGGGGTTGGACACTGAAGCTTTCTTT. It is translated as CASRTIMGLDTEAFF.

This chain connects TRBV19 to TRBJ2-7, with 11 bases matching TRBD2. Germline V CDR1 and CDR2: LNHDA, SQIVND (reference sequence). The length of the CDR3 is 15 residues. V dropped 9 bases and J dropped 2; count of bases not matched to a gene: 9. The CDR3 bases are TGTGCCAGCGGACTAGCGGGTGGGGAAGCCTACGAGCAGTACTTC. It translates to CASGLAGGEAYEQYF.